The source of this TCR beta chain is a study of CD8 T cells in ankylosing spondylitis. Between the trimmed V and J ends, which lost 6 bases and 7 bases, there was a span of 11 bases. The CDR3 is 12 residues long. TCRdb passed the 5' RACE reads through MiXCR, listing each CDR3 protein once. The sample gives around 120,000 distinct CDR3 sequences, roughly 15% of which show up once; about 2.7% is in the top ten. Notes on the study in general: Reportedly, significant enrichment of disease-linked clones occurred in matched ankylosing spondylitis synovial fluid. Seemingly characteristic of ankylosing spondylitis blood was a TCR beta motif consisting of eight highly homologous variants.

This clonotype was observed a handful of times. Antigen unknown. The chain employs TRBV12-3 or TRBV12-4 and TRBJ2-3, with D tentatively TRBD2 (5 bases). The TCR originated in a female donor with ankylosing spondylitis or in good health (not recorded which). The specimen was blood, either unsorted or a sorted T cell fraction (not recorded which). This CDR3 is CASSPTTYTQYF. The CDR3, as DNA: TGTGCCAGCAGCCCGACTACTTATACGCAGTATTTT.